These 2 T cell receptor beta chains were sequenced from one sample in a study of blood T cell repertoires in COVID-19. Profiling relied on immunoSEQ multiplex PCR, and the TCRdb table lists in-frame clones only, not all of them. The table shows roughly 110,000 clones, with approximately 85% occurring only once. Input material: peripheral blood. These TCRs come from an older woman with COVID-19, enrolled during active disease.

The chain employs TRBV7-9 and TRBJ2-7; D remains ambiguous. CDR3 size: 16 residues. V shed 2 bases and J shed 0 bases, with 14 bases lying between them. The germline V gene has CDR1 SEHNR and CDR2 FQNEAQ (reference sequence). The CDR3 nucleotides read TGTGCCAGCAGCTTATTTTCTTTATCGAGCTCCTACGAGCAGTACTTC. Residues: CASSLFSLSSSYEQYF. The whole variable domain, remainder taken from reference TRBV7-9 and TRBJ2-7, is DTGVSQNPRHKITKRGQNVTFRCDPISEHNRLYWYRQTLGQGPEFLTYFQNEAQLEKSRLLSDRFSAERPKGSFSTLEIQRTEQGDSAMYLCASSLFSLSSSYEQYFGPGTRLTVT.

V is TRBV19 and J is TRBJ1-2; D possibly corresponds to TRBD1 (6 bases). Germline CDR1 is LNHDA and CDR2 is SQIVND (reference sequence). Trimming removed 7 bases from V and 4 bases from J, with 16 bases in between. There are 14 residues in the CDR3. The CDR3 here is CASTRGDEFYGYTF. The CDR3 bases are TGTGCCAGTACCAGGGGAGACGAGTTCTATGGCTACACCTTC.